A selection of T cell receptor beta chains follows, all from one sample in a study of TIL therapy for anti-PD-1-resistant metastatic lung cancer. Only in-frame clones appear in the TCRdb table, and some are missing; sequencing was by immunoSEQ multiplex PCR. The sample consists of about 52,000 clones, around 80% of them appearing once. The sample was blood, taken at baseline. These receptors originate from a woman aged 30 to 85 with non-small cell lung cancer. CDR3s include the opening cysteine and the closing phenylalanine or tryptophan. The D gene is left open where the match is weak.

J gene: TRBJ2-1
D gene: TRBD2
V gene: TRBV2
CDR3 protein: CASRRLPGLAGDEQFF
CDR3 DNA: TGTGCCAGCAGGAGATTACCGGGACTAGCGGGAGATGAGCAGTTCTTC

J gene: TRBJ2-5
D gene: NA
V gene: TRBV7-7
CDR3 protein: CASSLGGGDQETQYF
CDR3 DNA: TGTGCCAGCAGCTTAGGAGGCGGAGACCAAGAGACCCAGTACTTC

J gene: TRBJ2-7
D gene: NA
V gene: TRBV6-1
CDR3 protein: CASSPGGDYEQYF
CDR3 DNA: TGTGCCAGCAGTCCCGGGGGTGATTACGAGCAGTACTTC

J gene: TRBJ2-2
D gene: TRBD2
V gene: TRBV5-6
CDR3 protein: CASSIAGASTGELFF
CDR3 DNA: TGTGCCAGCAGCATAGCGGGAGCTTCCACCGGGGAGCTGTTTTTT

J gene: TRBJ1-1
D gene: NA
V gene: TRBV18
CDR3 protein: CASSPMAEMNTEAFF
CDR3 DNA: TGTGCCAGCTCACCAATGGCGGAGATGAACACTGAAGCTTTCTTT

J gene: TRBJ2-1
D gene: TRBD2
V gene: TRBV9
CDR3 protein: CASSSGGLSGNEQFF
CDR3 DNA: TGTGCCAGCAGCTCGGGGGGGCTTTCGGGAAATGAGCAGTTCTTC

J gene: TRBJ1-1
D gene: NA
V gene: TRBV5-5
CDR3 protein: CASSFYNGEAFF
CDR3 DNA: TGTGCCAGCAGCTTTTATAACGGTGAAGCTTTCTTT

J gene: TRBJ1-5
D gene: TRBD1
V gene: TRBV6-5
CDR3 protein: CASSSDRVQPQHF
CDR3 DNA: TGTGCCAGCAGCTCCGACAGGGTCCAGCCCCAGCATTTT

J gene: TRBJ2-1
D gene: TRBD2
V gene: TRBV9
CDR3 protein: CASSYSGTYNEQFF
CDR3 DNA: TGTGCCAGCAGCTACAGCGGGACCTACAATGAGCAGTTCTTC

J gene: TRBJ1-3
D gene: NA
V gene: TRBV6-5
CDR3 protein: CASSYDSTSNTIYF
CDR3 DNA: TGTGCCAGCAGTTACGACTCTACAAGCAACACCATATATTTT

J gene: TRBJ2-7
D gene: NA
V gene: TRBV7-6
CDR3 protein: CASSLTGGQYEQYF
CDR3 DNA: TGTGCCAGCAGCCTCACCGGTGGCCAGTACGAGCAGTACTTC

J gene: TRBJ2-3
D gene: TRBD1
V gene: TRBV15
CDR3 protein: CATSTRTGSSTDTQYF
CDR3 DNA: TGTGCCACCAGCACAAGGACAGGGTCAAGCACAGATACGCAGTATTTT